A single T cell receptor beta chain is shown here with its context. Its antigen is not identified. The germline V and J ends were trimmed by 0 bases and 10 bases, with 7 bases remaining between them. The CDR3 is 12 residues long. Germline V gene sequence: CDR1 SEHNR, CDR2 FQNEAQ (reference sequence). This entry comes from a study of post-analysis software for immune sequencing data. The study's findings and limits: Comparison of patients with controls showed a handful of TRBV segments more frequent in patients, TRBV5-6, TRBV5-1 and TRBV20-1 among them. Strong co-clustering by F measure linked samples that shared a preparation batch.

Prepared TCR beta cDNA libraries contained unique molecular identifiers. TCRdb itself ran the PCR reads through MiXCR, one entry per CDR3 protein. The sample consists of about 820,000 distinct CDR3 sequences, around 53% of them appearing once. This sequence was found in a girl aged 5-17 years with multiple sclerosis. The sequenced sample consisted of blood. V usage is TRBV7-9 and J usage is TRBJ2-1; perhaps TRBD2 as D (5 bases). The CDR3: CASSLAEREQFF. DNA of the CDR3: TGTGCCAGCAGCTTAGCGGAGCGGGAGCAGTTCTTC.